These 26 T cell receptor beta chains were all obtained from the same sample, sequenced in a study of cytotoxic CD8 clonotypes in ibrutinib-treated CLL. Only in-frame clones appear in the TCRdb table, and some are missing; sequencing was by immunoSEQ multiplex PCR. The table includes 75,000 to 80,000 clones, roughly 83% detected once. Sequences were derived from PBMCs, sampled after 24 months of ibrutinib treatment. These receptors were obtained from a human donor with chronic lymphocytic leukemia.

The V call is TRBV13, the J call TRBJ2-7; D is unresolved. Germline CDR1 is PRHDT and CDR2 is FYEKMQ (reference sequence). V was cut by 4 bases and J by 7 bases, with 11 bases left in between. The CDR3 covers 12 residues. The CDR3 protein is CASSSVSREQYF. DNA of the CDR3: TGTGCCAGCAGCTCCGTATCTCGGGAGCAGTACTTC.

Only a few counts were recorded for this clone. J is TRBJ2-1 and V is TRBV7-9; D remains unclear. The CDR3 consists of 13 residues. V lost 4 bases to trimming and J lost 2 bases, with 6 bases between them. The V gene's germline CDR1 is SEHNR and CDR2 FQNEAQ (reference sequence). CDR3 sequence: CASSWAAYNEQFF. The CDR3 coding sequence is TGTGCCAGCAGCTGGGCGGCCTACAATGAGCAGTTCTTC.

The chain is built from TRBV11-3 and TRBJ1-1; perhaps TRBD1 as D (5 bases). V lost 5 bases and J lost 0, with 16 bases in between. This CDR3 comprises 16 residues. Germline lookup yields CDR1 SGHNT and CDR2 YENEEA. This CDR3 reads CASSVGTDSLNTEAFF. In DNA, the CDR3 is TGTGCCAGCAGCGTCGGAACAGACAGCCTGAACACTGAAGCTTTCTTT.

The V call is TRBV6-1, the J call TRBJ1-3; tentatively, D is TRBD1 (5 bases). Germline CDR1 is MNHNS and CDR2 is SASEGT. This CDR3 region has 15 residues. The ends were cut back, 0 bases at V and 6 bases at J, with 12 bases in the middle. CDR3 protein: CASSEAPGLTNTIYF. CDR3 nucleotides: TGTGCCAGCAGTGAAGCACCGGGACTGACAAACACCATATATTTT.

The rearrangement joins TRBV28 to TRBJ1-2, with D possibly TRBD1 on 6 matching bases. The CDR3 is 15 residues long. Germline V gene sequence: CDR1 MDHEN, CDR2 SYDVKM. V was pared by 5 bases and J by 4 bases, with 17 bases between. Here the CDR3 DNA reads TGTGCCAGCAGTAACAGGGAGGCTGGGTTCTATGGCTACACCTTC. Translated: CASSNREAGFYGYTF.

This sequence joins TRBV4-1 and TRBJ1-2, with D unresolved. Germline CDR1 MGHRA, CDR2 YSYEKL. The V end was cut by 1 base, the J end by 1 base, with 13 bases between. The CDR3 runs 16 residues. The CDR3 here is CASSQAEVPLNYGYTF. CDR3 sequence (DNA): TGCGCCAGCAGCCAAGCGGAGGTACCCCTTAACTATGGCTACACCTTC.

The genes are TRBV2 and TRBJ2-7; no firm D call. This CDR3 is built from 14 residues. CDR1 is SNHLY and CDR2 is FYNNEI in the germline V gene. Deletions cut 7 bases from V and 7 bases from J, with 20 bases between. For the CDR3, the DNA is TGTGCCAGCACAACGGGCAGCCGATTACGAGAGCAGTACTTC. As protein: CASTTGSRLREQYF.

The chain couples TRBV28 to TRBJ1-3, with D possibly TRBD1 on 5 matching bases. The germline V gene encodes CDR1 MDHEN and CDR2 SYDVKM. The ends were cut back, 3 bases at V and 2 bases at J, with 8 bases in the middle. This CDR3 contains 14 residues. CDR3 loop: CASSFQGTGNTIYF. In nucleotides, the CDR3 is TGTGCCAGCAGTTTCCAGGGAACTGGAAACACCATATATTTT. Supplemented by reference TRBV28 and TRBJ1-3, the full variable domain reads DVKVTQSSRYLVKRTGEKVFLECVQDMDHENMFWYRQDPGLGLRLIYFSYDVKMKEKGDIPEGYSVSREKKERFSLILESASTNQTSMYLCASSFQGTGNTIYFGEGSWLTVV.

This chain connects TRBV5-1 to TRBJ2-5; TRBD2 matches 12 bases. This CDR3 has 17 residues. Per the germline V gene, CDR1 is SGHRS and CDR2 is YFSETQ. With V trimmed by 3 bases and J by 4 bases, 10 bases remained unmatched. For the CDR3, the DNA is TGCGCCAGCAGCTCGGTAGGGCTAGCGGGAGGGAGAGAGACCCAGTACTTC. Translating it yields CASSSVGLAGGRETQYF. The full variable domain, in which reference TRBV5-1 and TRBJ2-5 provide the parts outside the CDR3, is KAGVTQTPRYLIKTRGQQVTLSCSPISGHRSVSWYQQTPGQGLQFLFEYFSETQRNKGNFPGRFSGRQFSNSRSEMNVSTLELGDSALYLCASSSVGLAGGRETQYFGPGTRLLVL.

V usage is TRBV27 and J usage is TRBJ1-1; 8 bases agree with TRBD1. The CDR3 sequence is 13 residues long. Trimming took 4 bases from V and 5 from J; bases not matched to a gene: 3. Germline CDR1 MNHEY, CDR2 SMNVEV (reference sequence). The CDR3 DNA sequence: TGTGCCAGCAGTTGGACAGGGATAACTGAAGCTTTCTTT. This gives the protein CASSWTGITEAFF.

The chain has TRBV5-4 and TRBJ2-1, with 12 bases aligning to TRBD2. The CDR3 spans 15 residues. CDR1 is SGHNT and CDR2 is YYREEE in the germline V gene (reference sequence). Germline trimming cut 0 bases from V and 7 bases from J; bases unmatched to any gene: 2. The CDR3 protein is CASSLASGRANEQFF. The CDR3, as DNA: TGTGCCAGCAGCTTGGCTAGCGGGAGGGCTAATGAGCAGTTCTTC.

This clone was observed once. V gene TRBV14 combines with J gene TRBJ2-7; D is perhaps TRBD1 or TRBD2 (7 bases each). Germline V gene sequence: CDR1 SGHDN, CDR2 FVKESK. With 1 base removed from V and 6 bases from J, the gap between germline ends came to 10 bases. The CDR3 spans 13 residues. CDR3 nucleotides: TGTGCCAGCAGCCAAGCCAGGGGGGGCGAGCAGTACTTC. This codes for CASSQARGGEQYF. Filled out from reference TRBV14 and TRBJ2-7, the complete variable domain reads EAGVTQFPSHSVIEKGQTVTLRCDPISGHDNLYWYRRVMGKEIKFLLHFVKESKQDESGMPNNRFLAERTGGTYSTLKVQPAELEDSGVYFCASSQARGGEQYFGPGTRLTVT.

This clone was seen a handful of times. The chain employs TRBV10-2 and TRBJ2-7; D gene uncertain. CDR3 length equals 14 residues. V lost 3 bases and J lost 2, with 11 bases in between. Germline CDR1 reads WSHSY; CDR2 reads SAAADI. The CDR3, as DNA: TGCGCCAGCAGTGAATATGGGATCACCTACGAGCAGTACTTC. Its protein is CASSEYGITYEQYF.

Here the CDR3 DNA reads TGTGCCAGTAGTATGGGACGGCTTTCTGAAAAACTGTTTTTT. It translates to CASSMGRLSEKLFF. The chain joins TRBV19 to TRBJ1-4; the D gene is possibly TRBD1 (5 bases). CDR1 and CDR2 from the germline V gene are LNHDA and SQIVND (reference sequence). CDR3 length: 14 residues. V lost 3 bases and J lost 7, with 12 bases in between.

This clone turned up a few times. J is TRBJ2-3 and V is TRBV7-5; the table's D call, TRBD2, was not checked against the DNA. TRBV7-5 is a pseudogene locus. This CDR3 contains 14 residues. CDR3 in amino acids: CASSLNSGTDTQYF. CDR3 sequence (DNA): TGTGCCAGCAGCTTAAATAGTGGCACAGATACGCAGTATTTT.

This chain joins TRBV30 and TRBJ2-1, with 11 bases lining up with TRBD2. The CDR3 has 17 amino acids. The V gene end was trimmed by 0 bases and the J gene end by 3 bases; junction bases not matched to a gene: 7. The germline V gene has CDR1 GTSNPN and CDR2 SVGIG (reference sequence). In DNA form, the CDR3 reads TGTGCCTGGAGTGTAGGGAGACTAGCGGGGCTCTACAATGAGCAGTTCTTC. Protein product: CAWSVGRLAGLYNEQFF.

The chain combines TRBV6-1 with TRBJ2-7; the match to TRBD2 covers 7 bases. This CDR3 is built from 11 residues. J lost 1 base, V lost 11 bases, and 2 bases had no gene match. From germline, CDR1 is MNHNS and CDR2 SASEGT. The CDR3 spells CAGGESYEQYF. For the CDR3, the DNA is TGTGCCGGGGGGGAGTCCTACGAGCAGTACTTC.

V usage is TRBV6-5 and J usage is TRBJ2-3, with D possibly TRBD2 on 6 matching bases. The CDR3 contains 15 residues. Germline CDR1 and CDR2: MNHEY and SVGAGI. V gave up 5 bases and J gave up 1 base, with 13 bases separating them. DNA of the CDR3: TGTGCCAGCAGTACCGGGACTGGGGGCACAGATACGCAGTATTTT. This translates into CASSTGTGGTDTQYF.

The count of this clone is one. This sequence joins TRBV11-2 and TRBJ1-1; 7 bases align to TRBD1. The CDR3 is 16 amino acids. Germline CDR1 reads SGHAT; CDR2 reads FQNNGV. The trim removed 1 base at V and 1 base at J, leaving 6 bases unmatched. The CDR3 sequence is CASSLVMGQPNTEAFF. As DNA, the CDR3 is TGTGCCAGCAGCTTAGTTATGGGACAGCCGAACACTGAAGCTTTCTTT.

The chain joins TRBV6-4 to TRBJ2-7; 7 bases match TRBD2. Unmatched junction bases numbered 15, after V lost 7 bases and J lost 3 bases. Germline CDR1 MRHNA, CDR2 SNTAGT. The CDR3 covers 16 residues. The CDR3 protein is CASTCSRLAENYEQYF. The CDR3 coding sequence is TGTGCCAGCACCTGCTCTCGGCTAGCGGAGAACTACGAGCAGTACTTC.

The gene calls are TRBV13 and TRBJ1-1; the D gene is possibly TRBD1 (6 bases). The ends were cut back, 0 bases at V and 0 bases at J, with 17 bases in the middle. The CDR3 is 18 amino acids. Germline CDR1 and CDR2: PRHDT and FYEKMQ (reference sequence). CDR3 protein: CASSLGIGGIGLNTEAFF. CDR3 sequence (DNA): TGTGCCAGCAGCTTAGGCATAGGGGGTATAGGTTTGAACACTGAAGCTTTCTTT.

The chain carries TRBV6-1 and TRBJ1-3; D gene uncertain. Between the trimmed V and J ends, which lost 6 bases and 1 base, there was a span of 10 bases. This CDR3 is 14 amino acids long. Germline CDR1 MNHNS, CDR2 SASEGT. The CDR3: CASRGRDSGNTIYF. The CDR3 bases are TGTGCCAGCAGGGGAAGGGATTCTGGAAACACCATATATTTT.

The rearrangement links TRBV19 to TRBJ2-7; TRBD1 is a possible D gene (6 bases). In germline, CDR1 is LNHDA, CDR2 SQIVND (reference sequence). This CDR3 spans 14 amino acids. V shed 3 bases and J shed 3 bases, with 12 bases lying between them. The CDR3: CASSMAGENYEQYF. CDR3 sequence (DNA): TGTGCCAGTAGTATGGCAGGGGAGAACTACGAGCAGTACTTC.

CDR3: CASSQDGTGDPTGELFF. CDR3 coding DNA: TGCGCCAGCAGCCAAGATGGGACGGGAGATCCCACCGGGGAGCTGTTTTTT. The chain couples TRBV4-3 to TRBJ2-2, with TRBD2 as a possible D gene (6 bases). This CDR3 has 17 amino acids. The V end was cut by 0 bases, the J end by 4 bases, with 15 bases between. Germline values: CDR1 LGHNA, CDR2 YSLEER.

The chain joins TRBV4-2 to TRBJ1-1; tentatively, D is TRBD1 (6 bases). Germline loops: CDR1 LGHNA, CDR2 YNFKEQ. The CDR3 consists of 16 residues. Trimming removed 4 bases at V and 1 base at J, with 16 bases between. CDR3 nucleotides: TGTGCCAGCAGCCTAGGGGCAAACAGGGCGAACACTGAAGCTTTCTTT. This sequence encodes CASSLGANRANTEAFF.

The rearrangement links TRBV28 to TRBJ2-3, with TRBD2 matching over 7 bases. The J segment lost 0 bases and the V segment lost 2 bases, leaving 2 bases of the junction unmatched. CDR1 and CDR2 (germline): MDHEN, SYDVKM. The CDR3 extends over 15 amino acids. The CDR3 DNA is TGTGCCAGCAGTTTACGACTAGCTAGCACAGATACGCAGTATTTT. Its translation: CASSLRLASTDTQYF.